This record looks at one T cell receptor beta chain sequence and its context. Antigen specificity is unknown. V lost 6 bases, J lost 5 bases, and 8 bases stayed unmatched. The germline gives CDR1 GTSNPN, CDR2 SVGIG (reference sequence). The CDR3 has 13 residues. The entry originates in a study of cytomegalovirus exposure and HLA in healthy donors. Findings of the study overall: Confirmation was obtained in vitro that three CMV-associated chains are specific for CMV antigens. The analysis excluded some indistinguishable V segments, including TRBV6-2 and TRBV6-3. A later look showed TCR association rates differing by HLA locus, highest for DRB1 and lowest for HLA-C.

Primers for the PCR totalled 60 Vbeta and 13 Jbeta. Data came from immunoSEQ multiplex PCR; TCRdb stores just in-frame clones and leaves some out. The sample lists some 130,000 clones, around 74% occurring once. This clonotype originated in a male donor in good health and CMV-seronegative. The chain links TRBV30 to TRBJ1-1; TRBD1 matches 8 bases. Sequencing input: PBMCs. For the CDR3, the DNA is TGTGCCTGTTCTGAACAGGGGGGGACTGAAGCTTTCTTT. It is translated as CACSEQGGTEAFF.